This passage covers 4 T cell receptor beta chains from one sample sequenced in a study of PD-1 blockade in classical Hodgkin lymphoma. As for time point: cycle 4 day 1 (C4D1), after 5 to 7 weeks of nivolumab. Every single patient, without exception, relapsed after autologous stem cell transplantation, and brentuximab vedotin exposure varied. Generated by immunoSEQ multiplex PCR, the TCRdb table keeps only in-frame clones and is missing some. The sample has more than 95,000 clones; around nine tenths are singletons. The specimen was peripheral blood mononuclear cells (PBMCs), collected before the fourth cycle of nivolumab. These receptors were obtained from a human donor with classical Hodgkin lymphoma.

The rearrangement joins TRBV4-1 to TRBJ2-3; 10 bases fit TRBD2. The CDR3 is 15 residues long. Germline V gene sequence: CDR1 MGHRA, CDR2 YSYEKL. Trimming at V came to 5 bases and at J to 4 bases, leaving 6 bases not matched to a gene. The CDR3 protein is CASSLELAGSDTQYF. For the CDR3, the DNA is TGCGCCAGCAGCTTAGAACTAGCGGGATCAGATACGCAGTATTTT.

In its sample, this clone was seen once. J is TRBJ2-1 and V is TRBV9; TRBD2 agrees at 8 bases. CDR1 and CDR2 from the germline V gene are SGDLS and YYNGEE. The CDR3 runs to 14 residues. J gave up 9 bases and V 4 bases, and 9 bases lay outside the gene matches. The CDR3: CASSRGREGTEQFF. CDR3 in DNA: TGTGCCAGCAGCCGCGGTCGGGAGGGAACTGAGCAGTTCTTC.

Regarding this clone: The sample contains more than one DNA sequence encoding this CDR3. V and J are TRBV28 and TRBJ1-1; 7 positions match TRBD1. Germline lookup yields CDR1 MDHEN and CDR2 SYDVKM. V was clipped by 5 bases and J by 2 bases; unmatched bases: 8. The CDR3 consists of 15 residues. The CDR3 here is CASSPPTGSNTEAFF. CDR3 nucleotides: TGTGCCAGCAGTCCTCCGACAGGGAGCAACACTGAAGCTTTCTTT.

The gene calls are TRBV19 and TRBJ1-5; no reliable D call. Germline V CDR1 and CDR2: LNHDA, SQIVND (reference sequence). V was cut by 9 bases and J by 5 bases, with 23 bases left in between. The CDR3 totals 16 residues. CDR3 sequence (DNA): TGTGCCAGCCGACAAGAGGCCTTGCAAACTTATCAGCCCCAGCATTTT. Translating it yields CASRQEALQTYQPQHF.